This paragraph covers one TCR beta chain sequence. Which antigen it targets is not known. No much larger clone exists at a distance of one base, and base qualities are not known. The data belong to a study of cytomegalovirus exposure and HLA in healthy donors listed by TCRdb under 2017. In the study overall: An earlier analysis of approximately 590 of the donors reported more than 250 Gb of sequence data and around 110 million unique TCR beta sequences from about 179 million T cells. An early release that covered some 640 HLA-typed donors contained approximately 300 gigabases of sequencing data and 70 million to 100 million unique TCR sequences. The genetic ancestry cluster associated with self-reported Caucasian donors included 81% of the 300 to 450 genotyped donors. The aim of the study was to test whether cataloging public T cell receptors could identify signatures of past pathogen exposure. The T cell repertoires of 700 or so subjects were profiled by immunosequencing and related to cytomegalovirus serostatus. Besides the first cohort of 500 to 700 subjects, a separate validation cohort made up of roughly 120 different subjects was used. High-throughput TCR immunosequencing, statistical association of individual TCRs with disease status, and machine learning were combined to predict cytomegalovirus infection status. A later analysis re-analyzed previously published TCR beta repertoires from 650 to 800 donors and added high-resolution HLA genotyping to study TCR occurrence patterns. Rather than using new phenotypic data, the later analysis identified candidate immune exposures from TCR beta sequences and from how often those sequences occurred across donors. In an earlier analysis of a few hundred of the donors, high-throughput TCR beta sequencing was used to judge whether each TCR beta V gene segment behaved as functional or pseudogenic. Alongside the repertoire data, information on donor age, sex, ethnicity and CMV serostatus was compiled. A later genetic analysis took genome-wide SNP genotypes for about three fifths of the 666 donors and used that subset as a discovery cohort. Every discovery cohort repertoire had been produced on one sequencing platform. HLA typing included class I and class II loci at four-digit resolution. The number of donors typed differed by locus, with roughly 620-630 for A, B, C, DRB1 and DQB1, approximately 500 for DQA1, nearly 610 for DPA1, and over 400 for DPB1. Because of strong linkage in the cohort, roughly 5 DR-DQ haplotypes were treated as single units for association and clustering. On average, roughly 240,000 unique TCR beta nucleotide sequences were sequenced per donor among a few hundred genotyped donors of the cohort, with approximately 18% of those sequences being non-productive. What the study reported, not specific to this receptor: Because HLA typing was missing for some donors at each locus, association tests included only the typed subset. When HLA alleles, especially DR and DQ, strongly co-occurred, attributing TCR associations to individual alleles was difficult. In a later analysis, 16,951 TCR beta sequences were associated with specific HLA alleles at a false discovery rate of 0.05. Sequencing depth was assumed to be roughly uniform across donors in the presence/absence analyses, though that assumption may not hold. The classifier was reported to diagnose cytomegalovirus status with high specificity and sensitivity in both the original and validation cohorts. According to a later analysis, most CMV-associated TCR beta chains appeared to be HLA-restricted, and the HLA associations seemed to be driven largely by CMV exposure. A cluster of highly shared sequence variants was judged likely to represent a technical artifact of the sequencing pipeline. Linkage disequilibrium might explain the correlated functional status among segregating V segments, but an unknown experimental factor could not be excluded. Because the 87-base-pair reads could not distinguish some IMGT-functional V segments, including TRBV6-2 and TRBV6-3, those segments were excluded. The study gave a list of 150 to 200 TCR beta chains associated with cytomegalovirus. The earlier analysis of 587 of the donors excluded around 17 rarely observed V segments, including chromosome 9 orphons, because counts were too low. It was suggested by the authors that the approach could potentially be generalized to other disease states and immunological phenotypes. A later genetic analysis reported fewer N-insertions in productive TCRs among donors in an Asian-associated ancestry cluster than the roughly 700-donor mean. The cohort was sequenced for TCR beta chains only, and without alpha or paired-chain data the features that could be detected were limited. In an earlier analysis of 587 of the donors, most TCR beta V segments appeared in productive rearrangements about 87% or about 30% of the time, broadly matching IMGT annotations. A few of the identified cytomegalovirus-associated TCR beta chains were confirmed in vitro to be specific for cytomegalovirus antigens. A further reported finding was that TCR beta sequences accurately predicted the HLA-A and HLA-B alleles for most subjects in the first cohort. A later analysis found that TCR association rates varied across HLA loci, with DRB1 alleles showing the most associated TCRs and HLA-C alleles the fewest. Across donors, most TCR sequences were observed very rarely, whereas some public TCRs were present in many individuals. For the cohort, immune exposure information was limited to CMV serostatus. In a later analysis, HLA-associated TCR beta chains showed more clonal expansion and lower generation probabilities than non-associated chains that were equally common. In a later analysis, several top co-occurrence clusters were reported to appear linked to parvovirus B19, influenza, CMV and Epstein-Barr virus. An association between a missense DCLRE1C variant and V-gene and J-gene trimming of TCR beta chains was found in a later genetic analysis and replicated in an independent cohort.

The cohort consisted of hundreds of healthy bone marrow donors. At the time of sampling, every cohort member was nominally healthy, though immune exposures that went unrecorded were likely present. The donor tested CMV seropositive and was one of the 289 seropositive cohort members. Each donor provided a peripheral blood sample, and peripheral blood mononuclear cells were used for TCR beta sequencing. Genomic DNA was extracted from the blood cell samples with the Qiagen DNeasy Blood Extraction Kit. The library was made by the immunoSEQ multiplex PCR assay. A mixture of 60 forward primers for TCR Vbeta segments and 13 reverse primers for TCR Jbeta segments was used in the multiplex PCR. A multiplex PCR assay on genomic DNA amplified the CDR3 region of rearranged TCR beta genes. On the Illumina HiSeq System, the amplified TCR beta libraries were sequenced as 87-base-pair reads. Per the original workflow: Across the 666 repertoires, a later analysis counted tens of millions of unique TCR beta chains, some 11 million of which were shared by at least two donors. Raw reads were error-corrected and collapsed into unique sequences by a nearest-neighbor algorithm in which closely related sequences were merged to remove PCR and sequencing errors. Alignment of CDR3 sequences to IMGT reference sequences was used to assign V, D and J gene segments. For a sequence to be retained, at least a six-nucleotide match to both a V gene segment and a J gene segment was required. A rearrangement counted as productive if the CDR3 had no stop codons and remained in frame with V and J, and every other rearrangement counted as non-productive. CDR3 was defined by IMGT convention, running from the second conserved V-encoded cysteine to the conserved J-encoded phenylalanine. The earlier analysis of approximately 590 of the donors excluded any sequence lacking an unambiguous match to a single V gene segment. In an earlier analysis of several hundred of the donors, V segments were called functional above 56.7% productive rearrangements and were called segregating when the between-donor standard deviation exceeded 5%. A statistical classification framework was built for diagnosing cytomegalovirus status from the catalog of TCR beta chain sequences. A later analysis assigned V and J genes by comparing TCR nucleotide sequences with IMGT/GENE-DB human TR gene sequences. Using the TCRdist pipeline, a later analysis assigned CDR3 sequences along with most-parsimonious VDJ recombination scenarios. A later analysis defined each TCR beta chain by its CDR3 amino acid sequence plus V-gene family, and excluded reads lacking a unique V-gene family. In a later analysis, 450 to 600 highly shared, low-generation-probability nucleotide sequences were removed to address suspected cross-contamination and a sequencing artifact. A later analysis calculated a clonal expansion index for each public chain from normalized within-repertoire ranks of inferred template counts. Generation probabilities in a later analysis came from a VDJ recombination model fitted to out-of-frame rearrangements, and those results were checked against IGoR. Hypergeometric tests were used in a later analysis to score TCR-TCR, TCR-HLA and TCR-CMV co-occurrence, with a repertoire-size bias correction applied to the TCR pairs. A later analysis estimated false discovery rates by permuting HLA or CMV assignments 20 times. In a later analysis, co-occurring TCRs were grouped with DBSCAN, and TCRdist sequence similarity was added when clustering was performed within HLA-allele-positive subsets. Repertoires with fewer than 30,000 or more than 120,000 public chains, plus five repertoires with anomalous nucleotide sharing, were excluded from co-occurrence clustering. This is the immuneACCESS table as TCRdb keeps it, with only in-frame sequences that have V and J called. A part of the clones is gone; compared with another copy, unresolved V genes explain less than half, and the rest is unexplained. V, J and clone size are taken as reported in that table, and D and trimming were inferred from the DNA itself. The sample data list some 110,000 clones, and approximately 80% of these were observed just once. Clones ranked in the top ten supply around 4.9% of the sample.

The CDR3, from cysteine to phenylalanine, totals 14 residues. The CDR3 DNA has 42 bases and is translated from base 1. In the germline V gene, CDR1 corresponds to SGHRS and CDR2 to YFSETQ. From V the trimming removes 4 bases and from J it removes 8 bases, while the gene matches leave 3 bases of the junction unaccounted for. The sequence was collected from a man in his fifties in good health and CMV-seropositive. Sequenced input: PBMCs. In this chain, TRBV5-1 is recombined with TRBJ1-4, with 12 bases matching TRBD1. CDR3 reads: CASSQGQGAEKLFF. The DNA sequence is as follows: TGCGCCAGCAGCCAGGGACAGGGGGCGGAAAAACTGTTTTTT.